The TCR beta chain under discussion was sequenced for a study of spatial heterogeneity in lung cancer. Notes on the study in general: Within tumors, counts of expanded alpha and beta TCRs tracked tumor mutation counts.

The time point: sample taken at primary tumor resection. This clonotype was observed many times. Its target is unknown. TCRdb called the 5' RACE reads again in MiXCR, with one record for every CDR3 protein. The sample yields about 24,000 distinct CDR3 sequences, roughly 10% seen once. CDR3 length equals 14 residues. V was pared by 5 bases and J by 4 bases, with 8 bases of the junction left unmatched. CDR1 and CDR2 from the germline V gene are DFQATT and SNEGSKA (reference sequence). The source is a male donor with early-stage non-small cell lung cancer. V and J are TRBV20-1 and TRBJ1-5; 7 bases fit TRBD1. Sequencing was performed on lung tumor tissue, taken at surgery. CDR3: CSAPATGDNQPQHF. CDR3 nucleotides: TGCAGTGCTCCAGCTACAGGGGATAATCAGCCCCAGCATTTT.